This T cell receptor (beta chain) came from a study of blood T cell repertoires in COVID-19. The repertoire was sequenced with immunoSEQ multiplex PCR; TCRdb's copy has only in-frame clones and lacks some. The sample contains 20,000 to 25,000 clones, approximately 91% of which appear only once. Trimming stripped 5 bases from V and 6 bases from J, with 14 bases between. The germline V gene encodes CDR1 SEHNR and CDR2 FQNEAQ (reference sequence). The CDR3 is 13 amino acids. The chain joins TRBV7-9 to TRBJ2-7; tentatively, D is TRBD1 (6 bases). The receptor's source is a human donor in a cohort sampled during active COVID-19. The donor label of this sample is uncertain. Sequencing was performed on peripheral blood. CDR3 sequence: CASSLVQGPEQYF. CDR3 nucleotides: TGTGCCAGCAGCCTTGTACAGGGCCCCGAGCAGTACTTC.